These 22 T cell receptor beta chains came from one sample sequenced in a study of T cell responses to AZD1222 COVID-19 vaccine. Clones were sequenced by immunoSEQ multiplex PCR, and TCRdb holds only the in-frame ones, with some missing. This table has 150,000 or so clones, under 95% appearing once. Here the sequenced sample was peripheral blood, taken on day 0 of AZD1222 vaccination. Every receptor here comes from an adult in good health.

The J gene is TRBJ1-5, the V gene TRBV6-2 or TRBV6-3; TRBD1 might be the D (5 bases). V lost 6 bases to trimming and J lost 3 bases, with 15 bases between them. Germline values: CDR1 MNHEY, CDR2 SVGEGT. The CDR3 has 15 residues. The CDR3 region has the DNA TGTGCCAGCAGCCCCTTGGGGCAGTTCAATCAGCCCCAGCATTTT. It encodes CASSPLGQFNQPQHF.

The rearrangement links TRBV7-9 to TRBJ2-7; D remains unclear. Per germline, CDR1 SEHNR and CDR2 FQNEAQ (reference sequence). V lost 2 bases and J 6 bases, leaving 8 bases between the germline ends. There are 12 residues in the CDR3. The CDR3 DNA is TGTGCCAGCAGCTTACTAGAAAGCGAGCAGTACTTC. Translation: CASSLLESEQYF.

The genes are TRBV13 and TRBJ2-3; 14 bases match TRBD2. Germline trimming cut 2 bases from V and 5 bases from J; bases unmatched to any gene: 6. The CDR3 extends over 17 amino acids. Germline V gene data show CDR1 as PRHDT and CDR2 as FYEKMQ (reference sequence). The CDR3 nucleotides read TGTGCCAGCAGCTTACCGGGACTAGCGGGAGCGGGAGATACGCAGTATTTT. Residues: CASSLPGLAGAGDTQYF.

The gene calls are TRBV19 and TRBJ2-1; D possibly matches TRBD1 or TRBD2 (5 bases each). This CDR3 has 16 residues. The V end lost 3 bases, the J end lost 0 bases, and 12 bases lay between the germline ends. Germline CDR1 is LNHDA and CDR2 is SQIVND (reference sequence). The CDR3 DNA reads TGTGCCAGTAGTATTGGGGGTATTGCCTCCTACAATGAGCAGTTCTTC. It specifies CASSIGGIASYNEQFF. The full variable domain, completed using reference TRBV19 and TRBJ2-1, is DGGITQSPKYLFRKEGQNVTLSCEQNLNHDAMYWYRQDPGQGLRLIYYSQIVNDFQKGDIAEGYSVSREKKESFPLTVTSAQKNPTAFYLCASSIGGIASYNEQFFGPGTRLTVL.

The chain couples TRBV28 to TRBJ1-5; 7 bases map to TRBD1. V lost 5 bases and J lost 1; bases outside the gene matches: 5. From germline, CDR1 is MDHEN and CDR2 SYDVKM. The CDR3 has 15 residues. The CDR3 protein is CASSPGGPSNQPQHF. The CDR3 DNA reads as TGTGCCAGCAGTCCAGGGGGGCCCAGCAATCAGCCCCAGCATTTT.

A single count supports this clone. The gene calls are TRBV3-1 (or the pseudogene TRBV3-2) and TRBJ2-3, with a tentative D call TRBD2 (6 bases). The CDR3 sequence is 13 residues long. From germline, CDR1 is LGHDT and CDR2 YNNKEL (reference sequence). V was trimmed by 4 bases and J by 5 bases, leaving 10 bases between them. The CDR3 DNA reads TGTGCCAGCAGCCGAGGGGAGGAAGATACGCAGTATTTT. Its translation: CASSRGEEDTQYF.

The sample holds a few counts of this clone. The chain carries TRBV9 and TRBJ2-7, with D perhaps matching TRBD2 (6 bases). This CDR3 has 15 residues. Trimming shortened V by 4 bases and J by 3 bases, and 17 bases separated the two germline ends. Germline CDR1 and CDR2: SGDLS and YYNGEE. The CDR3 nucleotides read TGTGCCAGCAGCAGAGGGACGGGGGAAGGCTACGAGCAGTACTTC. This codes for CASSRGTGEGYEQYF.

This clone occurred a few times. The J gene is TRBJ1-3, the V gene TRBV4-3; D gene uncertain. Germline values: CDR1 LGHNA, CDR2 YSLEER. The CDR3 is 16 residues long. V lost 0 bases and J lost 1, with 10 bases in between. The DNA of the CDR3 is TGCGCCAGCAGCCAAGATCCCGCCGGGTCTGGAAACACCATATATTTT. Translation gives CASSQDPAGSGNTIYF.

The chain combines TRBV4-1 with TRBJ1-2; D is perhaps TRBD1 (5 bases). This CDR3 contains 15 residues. V was cut by 1 base and J by 0 bases, with 9 bases left in between. Germline loops: CDR1 MGHRA, CDR2 YSYEKL. CDR3 nucleotides: TGCGCCAGCAGCCAAGTAAAGGGGTCTAACTATGGCTACACCTTC. It codes for CASSQVKGSNYGYTF.

CDR3: CASSFEFGQGLSYEQYF. CDR3 DNA sequence: TGTGCCAGCAGTTTTGAGTTCGGACAGGGCCTATCCTACGAGCAGTACTTC. This chain connects TRBV28 to TRBJ2-7, with TRBD1 matching over 8 bases. The CDR3 is 17 residues long. J gave up 1 base and V 3 bases, and 11 bases lay outside the gene matches. Germline V gene data show CDR1 as MDHEN and CDR2 as SYDVKM.

The chain has TRBV24-1 and TRBJ2-1, with D perhaps being TRBD1 or TRBD2 (5 bases each). CDR1 and CDR2 (germline): KGHDR, SFDVKD. CDR3 length equals 14 residues. V was clipped by 4 bases and J by 7 bases, with 13 bases between them. CDR3 amino acids: CATSDTGTPNEQFF. CDR3 nucleotide sequence: TGTGCCACCAGTGACACCGGGACGCCGAATGAGCAGTTCTTC.

J is TRBJ2-5 and V is TRBV12-3 or TRBV12-4; no clear D gene. This CDR3 is 13 amino acids long. The V and J ends lost 7 bases and 0 bases respectively, with 9 bases between them. CDR3 in DNA: TGTGCCAGCACATCGCCAGACCAAGAGACCCAGTACTTC. Translated, it gives CASTSPDQETQYF.

The chain is built from TRBV11-2 and TRBJ2-3; maybe TRBD2 (10 bases). Trimming took off 6 bases at V and 6 bases at J, with 43 bases between the two ends. This CDR3 has 23 residues. The germline CDR1 and CDR2 sequences are SGHAT and FQNNGV. The CDR3 here is CASSLDRGEFSGRTPNSEDTQYF. The CDR3 DNA is TGTGCCAGCAGTCTGGACAGGGGTGAATTTAGCGGGAGGACCCCCAATTCAGAGGATACGCAGTATTTT.

The V gene is TRBV24-1, the J gene TRBJ2-7; D may match TRBD1 or TRBD2 (5 bases each). V was shortened by 3 bases and J by 3 bases, with 8 bases between the two germline ends. The CDR3 has 13 amino acids. Germline V lookup: CDR1 KGHDR, CDR2 SFDVKD. The CDR3 loop reads CATSDPGLYEQYF. CDR3 nucleotides: TGTGCCACCAGTGATCCGGGGCTCTACGAGCAGTACTTC.

The chain is built from TRBV19 and TRBJ2-5; D may be TRBD2 (6 bases). This CDR3 spans 13 amino acids. V was cut by 2 bases and J by 7 bases, with 11 bases left in between. The germline V gene has CDR1 LNHDA and CDR2 SQIVND (reference sequence). Written as DNA, the CDR3 is TGTGCCAGTAGTATAAAGCTGGGGGGGACCCAGTACTTC. It encodes CASSIKLGGTQYF.

The V call is TRBV7-3, the J call TRBJ2-3; perhaps TRBD2 as D (7 bases). The CDR3 is 14 amino acids. CDR1 and CDR2 (germline): SGHTA, FQGTGA. With 2 bases removed from V and 2 bases from J, the gap between germline ends came to 8 bases. CDR3 loop: CASSLAGATDTQYF. The CDR3 nucleotides are TGTGCCAGCAGCTTAGCGGGGGCCACAGATACGCAGTATTTT.

The chain is built from TRBV3-1 (or the pseudogene TRBV3-2) and TRBJ2-5, with D perhaps matching TRBD2 (7 bases). V lost 4 bases to trimming and J lost 14 bases, with 17 bases between them. Looked up from germline, CDR1 is LGHDT and CDR2 is YNNKEL (reference sequence). This CDR3 has 12 amino acids. CDR3 coding DNA: TGTGCCAGCAGCCTTGGGAGGGGGGCCTCCTACTTC. It encodes CASSLGRGASYF.

The chain links TRBV25-1 to TRBJ1-2; the D is unclear. Germline assignment: CDR1 MGHDK and CDR2 SYGVNS. This CDR3 region has 14 residues. V lost 1 base and J 1 base, leaving 7 bases between the germline ends. In DNA, the CDR3 is TGTGCCAGCAGTGAATTAACGAGTAACTATGGCTACACCTTC. This gives the protein CASSELTSNYGYTF.

The CDR3 region has the DNA TGTGCCAGCAGCCCTGGGACTGAAGCTTTCTTT. Its protein product is CASSPGTEAFF. The chain employs TRBV12-3 or TRBV12-4 and TRBJ1-1; no clear D gene. The V and J ends lost 6 bases and 5 bases respectively, with 7 bases between them. The CDR3 loop spans 11 amino acids.

This chain uses TRBV11-2 with TRBJ1-4; D may be TRBD1 (5 bases). This CDR3 contains 15 residues. Trimming left V 3 bases short and J 8 bases short, with 16 bases between. Germline CDR1 SGHAT, CDR2 FQNNGV. The CDR3 DNA reads as TGTGCCAGCAGCTTCGGCCAGGGTATAAACGAAAAACTGTTTTTT. This sequence encodes CASSFGQGINEKLFF.

The J gene is TRBJ1-2, the V gene TRBV14; tentatively, D is TRBD1 (6 bases). The CDR3 length is 15 residues. The germline gives CDR1 SGHDN, CDR2 FVKESK. Trimming stripped 4 bases from V and 4 bases from J, with 16 bases between. CDR3 sequence reads: CASSRGLPGPYGYTF. CDR3 nucleotide sequence: TGTGCCAGCAGCCGGGGGCTCCCAGGGCCCTATGGCTACACCTTC.

The rearrangement uses TRBV6-5 and TRBJ1-1, with D perhaps matching TRBD1 (5 bases). The ends were cut back, 2 bases at V and 3 bases at J, with 13 bases in the middle. Germline CDR1 is MNHEY and CDR2 is SVGAGI. The length of the CDR3 is 15 residues. The CDR3 nucleotides read TGTGCCAGCAGTTACGCGCCCCTGGGGGACACTGAAGCTTTCTTT. This translates into CASSYAPLGDTEAFF.